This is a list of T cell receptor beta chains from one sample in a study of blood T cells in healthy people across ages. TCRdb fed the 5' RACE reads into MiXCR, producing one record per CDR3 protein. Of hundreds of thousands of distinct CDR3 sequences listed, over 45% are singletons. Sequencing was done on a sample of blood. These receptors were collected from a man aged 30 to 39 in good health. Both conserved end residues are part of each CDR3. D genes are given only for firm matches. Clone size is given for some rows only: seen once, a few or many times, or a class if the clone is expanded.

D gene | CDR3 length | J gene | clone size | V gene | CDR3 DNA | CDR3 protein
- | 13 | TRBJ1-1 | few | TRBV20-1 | TGCAGTGCCCCAAACGCAGCGAACACTGAAGCTTTCTTT | CSAPNAANTEAFF
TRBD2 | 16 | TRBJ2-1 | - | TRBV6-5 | TGTGCCAGCAGTTACTCGCCTTCGGGGGGATACAATGAGCAGTTCTTC | CASSYSPSGGYNEQFF
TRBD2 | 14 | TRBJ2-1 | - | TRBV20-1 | TGCAGTGCCCGTCAAGCGGGGGGTCGGAATGAGCAGTTCTTC | CSARQAGGRNEQFF
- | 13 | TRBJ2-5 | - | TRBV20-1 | TGCAGTGTTATGATACCTAGCTTGAGGGAGCAGTACTTC | CSVMIPSLREQYF
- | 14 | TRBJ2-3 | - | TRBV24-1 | TGTGCCACCAGTGTCGATACGGGGGAAGATACGCAGTATTTT | CATSVDTGEDTQYF
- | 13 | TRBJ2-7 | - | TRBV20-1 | TGCAGTGCTAGAGGCGTAGCTGAGCACGAGCAGTACTTC | CSARGVAEHEQYF
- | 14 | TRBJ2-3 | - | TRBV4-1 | TGCGCCAGCAGCCTGCAGTCTTCCGCAGATACGCAGTATTTT | CASSLQSSADTQYF
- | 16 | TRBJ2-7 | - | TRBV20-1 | TGCAGTGCTAGAGTTATCCTGGCGGGACGCCCCTACGAGCAGTACTTC | CSARVILAGRPYEQYF
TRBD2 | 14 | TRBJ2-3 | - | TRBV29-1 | TGCAGCGTTGAAAAAGCGGGAGGCACAGATACGCAGTATTTT | CSVEKAGGTDTQYF
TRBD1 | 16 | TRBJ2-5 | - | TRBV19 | TGTGCCAGTAGTATCCAGGGGGCGCGTTTTAGGGAGACCCAGTACTTC | CASSIQGARFRETQYF
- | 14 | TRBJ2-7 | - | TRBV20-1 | TGCAGTGCTTCGGGGGGACAGGCCTCCTACGAGCAGTACTTC | CSASGGQASYEQYF